This entry concerns a single T cell receptor (beta chain). This clonotype was seen more than once but under ten times. The antigen it binds to is not known. Qualities for individual bases were not recorded, and no much larger clone is one base off. Every donor in the study was a healthy Caucasian. The twin cohort comprised three pairs of female monozygotic twins, all aged about 18 to 30 years. Positive isolation kits from Invitrogen were used to isolate CD4+ and CD8+ T cell populations. These data belong to a study of identical twins (dated by TCRdb to between 2015 and 2016). Background on the whole study: TCR alpha and beta repertoires from monozygotic twins, unrelated adults of various ages and cord blood were deep-sequenced to test whether fetal clonotypes persist. To rule out contamination, replicate twin experiments were performed at different times with different library preparation protocols.

Libraries were made using 5' RACE. Sequencer: Illumina HiSeq 2000. Template switching introduced a universal primer binding site; the final cDNA contained a unique molecular identifier, enabling accurate counting of TCR cDNA molecules. Specific primers in the conserved constant-segment region were used to synthesize first-strand cDNA for TCR alpha and beta chains. To control for contamination, every cDNA library carried two barcodes: a SMART-Mk sample barcode plus Illumina barcodes. TruSeq adapter sequences, together with Illumina sample barcodes, were added in two successive PCR steps. The Illumina HiSeq platform was used with custom primers to sequence TCR alpha and beta cDNA libraries. The source study handled its data this way. MiGEC processed the raw reads to extract unique molecular identifiers, while MiXCR was used to determine the CDR3 positions. For each individual, recombination models were inferred using an EM algorithm with the repgenHMM and IGoR tools. Shared clonotypes were analyzed with the tcR package in R, and sharing was normalized by the product of cloneset sizes. To study raw recombination without the effects of thymic and clonal selection, out-of-frame nonproductive sequences were analyzed. TCRdb applied fastp at Q25 and MiXCR to the public reads, then kept only in-frame beta chains. Rows are unified per CDR3 protein, each entry keeping the most common DNA and genes. What appears here as the V and J calls and clone size reflects TCRdb's work, not the paper's. This sample gives approximately 550,000 distinct CDR3 sequences in total; 20% to 25% of them show up just once. Around 0.47% of the sample rests with the top ten.

What the work shows at the level of the full study, not this receptor alone: Compared with coincidental sharing between unrelated individuals, out-of-frame TCR alpha sequences shared between twins showed an excess of sequences with low generation probability. Because the same donors could not be followed over many years, conclusions were based on cross-sectional statistical analysis. Invariant T cells such as MAIT and iNKT could partly confound zero-insertion analyses, though diverse VJ usage argued against this for most clonotypes. Fewer insertions were carried by abundant cord blood beta clonotypes; a weaker similar trend was observed in young adult naive repertoires, while no such trend was observed in memory repertoires. In monozygotic twins, out-of-frame TCR alpha sharing was systematically underestimated by recombination models, although the models agreed with sharing between unrelated individuals. Excess twin sharing in beta out-of-frame sequences was weaker because fewer shared sequences lowered the signal-to-noise ratio.

CDR1 SEHNR and CDR2 FQNEAQ are derived from the germline V gene (reference sequence). The CDR3 runs 13 residues from the cysteine to the phenylalanine. Only the CDR3 region is kept as DNA, spanning 39 bases read in frame from base 1. Cut back by 0 bases and 11 bases, the V and J ends lie 13 bases apart. A further study also used this sample, focusing on yellow fever vaccine responses in identical twins. From the second report: The authors reported that the T cell response to vaccination in identical twins appeared partly convergent and partly personalized. In identical twins, the study followed T cell clones that responded to the vaccine with precision.

Recombination connected TRBV7-9 to TRBJ1-1, and perhaps TRBD1 as D gene, on 5 matching bases. This TCR came from a woman aged 18-35 years in good health. The specimen was CD4+ T cells sorted from blood. The CDR3 loop reads CASSLASGSAAFF. The nucleotide sequence reads as follows: TGTGCCAGCAGCTTAGCCTCAGGGAGCGCGGCTTTCTTT.